The clone carrying this T cell receptor beta chain was recorded at least ten times. Its target is unknown. The CDR3 is 15 amino acids. Germline CDR1 and CDR2: MGHRA and YSYEKL. V was cut by 4 bases and J by 1 base, with 12 bases left in between. This specimen belongs to a study of blood T cells in healthy people across ages. The authors ran a second PCR of 7 to 11 cycles using a sample-barcoded 5' primer and a J-beta primer mix. Every cDNA molecule bore a tag from a template-switch adaptor containing 12 random nucleotides. Via MiXCR, TCRdb re-called the 5' RACE reads, giving one row per CDR3 protein. The table lists about 1.6 million distinct CDR3 sequences, about 31% of them singletons. There were at least 6 micrograms of total RNA extracted from every sample. General observations from the study: The unsorted PBMCs prevented any conclusive comparison of naive versus antigen-experienced cells. When one million T cells were used, diversity estimates were thought to be underestimates.

The receptor was derived from a woman between 25 and 40 years old in good health. The gene calls are TRBV4-1 and TRBJ2-3; tentatively, D is TRBD1 or TRBD2 (5 bases each). Sequenced material: blood. CDR3 region: CASSPGGDRTDTQYF. CDR3 bases: TGCGCCAGCAGCCCCGGTGGGGACCGCACAGATACGCAGTATTTT.